This record concerns one T cell receptor beta chain sequence. The sample is drawn from a study of blood T cell repertoires in COVID-19. The ends were cut back, 2 bases at V and 7 bases at J, with 14 bases in the middle. The CDR3 sequence is 15 residues long. CDR1 is MNHNS and CDR2 is SASEGT in the germline V gene. Libraries were prepared by immunoSEQ multiplex PCR; TCRdb keeps only in-frame clonotypes and omits some of them. The sample lists some 140,000 clones, roughly 86% occurring once. The chain is built from TRBV6-1 and TRBJ1-4; D is unclear. The receptor's source is a human donor in a cohort sampled during active COVID-19. The specimen sequenced was peripheral blood. The CDR3 bases are TGTGCCAGCAGTGAACCGTCCGCTCCGGGTGAAAAACTGTTTTTT. This codes for CASSEPSAPGEKLFF.